The present entry profiles one TCR beta chain with its context. The data originate from a study of radiotherapy plus CTLA-4 blockade in lung cancer. Only in-frame clones appear in the TCRdb table, and some are missing; sequencing was by immunoSEQ multiplex PCR. Of about 85,000 clones listed, about 86% are singletons. Specimen: peripheral blood, collected from a patient treated with radiotherapy plus ipilimumab. The source of this sequence is a human donor with non-small cell lung cancer who had a partial response to radiotherapy plus ipilimumab.

CDR3 DNA: TGCAGCGTTGACCAGGGTGGGACAGATACGCAGTATTTT. Translated: CSVDQGGTDTQYF. This chain joins TRBV29-1 and TRBJ2-3; D may be TRBD1 (5 bases). The CDR3 runs to 13 residues. Germline-derived CDR1 and CDR2 are SQVTM and ANQGSEA. V shed 3 bases and J shed 3 bases, with 10 bases lying between them.